The 16 T cell receptor beta chains in this list originate from one sample, sequenced in a study of shared T cell receptors in the human thymus. Profiled with immunoSEQ multiplex PCR; TCRdb holds only in-frame clones, not every one. The sample lists 600,000 or so clones, around 87% seen once, with 0.0094% in the top ten. Separately, the same data were catalogued under a study of human thymus T cells.

Sequenced: thymocytes. Every receptor here comes from a boy less than two years old with a congenital heart defect.

This chain uses TRBV4-3 with TRBJ1-4, with 8 positions matching TRBD1. The CDR3 covers 18 residues. V trimming: 3 bases; J trimming: 8 bases; junction bases outside the gene matches: 17. CDR1 and CDR2 (germline): LGHNA, YSLEER. CDR3 in DNA: TGCGCCAGCAGCCACCCCGACCTGGGTGACAGGGGTAGCGAAAAACTGTTTTTT. As protein: CASSHPDLGDRGSEKLFF.

This chain connects TRBV25-1 to TRBJ2-5, with D possibly matching TRBD1 (6 bases). V shed 3 bases and J shed 3 bases, with 14 bases lying between them. This CDR3 is built from 15 residues. Germline V lookup: CDR1 MGHDK, CDR2 SYGVNS. The CDR3: CASSEDSGKEETQYF. In nucleotides, the CDR3 is TGTGCCAGCAGTGAGGACAGTGGGAAGGAAGAGACCCAGTACTTC. The variable domain in full, with the rest retrieved from reference TRBV25-1 and TRBJ2-5, is EADIYQTPRYLVIGTGKKITLECSQTMGHDKMYWYQQDPGMELHLIHYSYGVNSTEKGDLSSESTVSRIRTEHFPLTLESARPSHTSQYLCASSEDSGKEETQYFGPGTRLLVL.

The chain links TRBV5-8 to TRBJ1-5; 8 bases map to TRBD1. From germline, CDR1 is SGHTS and CDR2 YDEGEE. The CDR3 is 18 amino acids. Germline trimming cut 3 bases from V and 0 bases from J; bases unmatched to any gene: 11. The CDR3 region is CASSYWDRFLLSNQPQHF. The CDR3 DNA reads TGTGCCAGCAGCTATTGGGACAGGTTCCTTCTTAGCAATCAGCCCCAGCATTTT.

This sequence joins TRBV6-1 and TRBJ2-5, with 8 positions matching TRBD1. Germline lookup yields CDR1 MNHNS and CDR2 SASEGT. Germline trimming cut 6 bases from V and 5 bases from J; bases unmatched to any gene: 2. The CDR3 is 12 residues long. In nucleotides, the CDR3 is TGTGCCAGCAGCAGGGGGCTTGAGACCCAGTACTTC. Its translation: CASSRGLETQYF.

This rearrangement joins TRBV7-2 to TRBJ2-5; the match to TRBD1 covers 12 bases. The CDR3 totals 17 residues. CDR1 SGHTA and CDR2 FQGNSA come from the germline V gene. J was trimmed by 2 bases and V by 0 bases; bases with no gene match: 4. CDR3 DNA: TGTGCCAGCAGCTTAGCTTCGGGACAGGGGGCACAAGAGACCCAGTACTTC. Its translation: CASSLASGQGAQETQYF.

This sequence joins TRBV7-8 and TRBJ1-3, with TRBD1 identical over 7 bases. Looked up from germline, CDR1 is SGHVS and CDR2 is FQNEAQ. The CDR3 extends over 17 amino acids. The V segment lost 5 bases and the J segment 11 bases; nucleotides outside the gene matches: 21. CDR3: CASSDPGTVVSWNPIYF. CDR3 DNA: TGTGCCAGCAGCGACCCCGGGACAGTGGTCTCTTGGAACCCCATATATTTT. The entire variable domain, with the rest obtained from reference TRBV7-8 and TRBJ1-3, is as follows: GAGVSQSPRYKVAKRGQDVALRCDPISGHVSLFWYQQALGQGPEFLTYFQNEAQLDKSGLPSDRFFAERPEGSVSTLKIQRTQQEDSAVYLCASSDPGTVVSWNPIYFGEGSWLTVV.

This rearrangement joins TRBV4-3 to TRBJ2-7; TRBD2 matches 7 bases. The germline CDR1 and CDR2 sequences are LGHNA and YSLEER. Losses at the gene ends were 4 bases for V and 3 bases for J; bases not matched to a gene: 12. This CDR3 region has 16 residues. In nucleotides, the CDR3 is TGCGCCAGCAGCCCGGGACTATCGGCTCACTACTACGAGCAGTACTTC. Translating gives CASSPGLSAHYYEQYF.

The genes are TRBV6-1 and TRBJ2-3; TRBD2 matches 13 bases. V lost 4 bases, J lost 2 bases, and 12 bases stayed unmatched. Looked up from germline, CDR1 is MNHNS and CDR2 is SASEGT. This CDR3 region has 19 residues. CDR3: CASSVGLAGVFRFTDTQYF. DNA for the CDR3: TGTGCCAGCAGTGTAGGACTAGCGGGAGTGTTCCGATTCACAGATACGCAGTATTTT.

The genes are TRBV11-2 and TRBJ2-1; D ambiguous. The germline V gene encodes CDR1 SGHAT and CDR2 FQNNGV. The V gene lost 0 bases and the J gene lost 4 bases, with 10 bases spanning the gap. This CDR3 has 15 residues. The DNA of the CDR3 is TGTGCCAGCAGCTTAGATCGACTCCCTTACAATGAGCAGTTCTTC. Residues: CASSLDRLPYNEQFF. Filled out from reference TRBV11-2 and TRBJ2-1, the complete variable domain reads EAGVAQSPRYKIIEKRQSVAFWCNPISGHATLYWYQQILGQGPKLLIQFQNNGVVDDSQLPKDRFSAERLKGVDSTLKIQPAKLEDSAVYLCASSLDRLPYNEQFFGPGTRLTVL.

The gene calls are TRBV7-9 and TRBJ2-7; D remains ambiguous. V shed 1 base and J shed 4 bases, with 5 bases lying between them. This CDR3 has 12 residues. Germline CDR1 and CDR2: SEHNR and FQNEAQ (reference sequence). DNA of the CDR3: TGTGCCAGCAGCTTAGGTCAATACGAGCAGTACTTC. Amino acid sequence: CASSLGQYEQYF.

This clone was seen once. This chain's CDR3 is CAIRGDGGANVLTF. The CDR3 nucleotides are TGTGCCATCAGAGGGGATGGTGGGGCCAACGTCCTGACTTTC. The chain joins TRBV10-3 to TRBJ2-6; TRBD1 might be the D (5 bases). Trimming took 6 bases from V and 3 from J, leaving 9 bases between them. Germline values: CDR1 ENHRY, CDR2 SYGVKD. The CDR3 runs to 14 residues.

The chain employs TRBV30 and TRBJ2-2; possible D gene TRBD2, 5 bases. The V gene lost 4 bases and the J gene lost 7 bases, with 13 bases spanning the gap. CDR1 is GTSNPN and CDR2 is SVGIG in the germline V gene (reference sequence). The CDR3 contains 13 residues. Written as DNA, the CDR3 is TGTGCCTGGAATGGGGAGTTGGTCGGGGAGCTGTTTTTT. Translating it yields CAWNGELVGELFF.

Regarding this clone: At one of its ends the junction is not consistent with the germline gene, which may arise from a read error. The gene calls are TRBV2 and TRBJ2-5; D is possibly TRBD2 (6 bases). This CDR3 is built from 12 residues. From germline, CDR1 is SNHLY and CDR2 FYNNEI. The CDR3 is CASREGGETQYF. CDR3 in DNA: TGTGCCAGCAGGGAAGGAGGGGAGACCCAGTACTTC.

The chain carries TRBV5-5 and TRBJ2-3, with 12 bases lining up with TRBD2. Trimming at V came to 5 bases and at J to 0 bases, leaving 10 bases not matched to a gene. The CDR3 spans 18 residues. Per the germline V gene, CDR1 is SGHKS and CDR2 is YYEKEE (reference sequence). This CDR3 is CASRGMGLAGDSTDTQYF. CDR3 sequence (DNA): TGTGCCAGCAGGGGGATGGGACTAGCGGGCGATAGCACAGATACGCAGTATTTT.

The V call is TRBV7-2, the J call TRBJ2-3; perhaps TRBD1 as D (5 bases). Trimming took 9 bases from V and 8 from J, leaving 18 bases between them. Germline V gene lookup returns CDR1 SGHTA and CDR2 FQGNSA. The CDR3 sequence is 13 residues long. The CDR3 DNA reads TGTGCCAGTGCGGCGACAGACAACCTTACGCAGTATTTT. Encoded protein: CASAATDNLTQYF.

The chain employs TRBV28 and TRBJ2-6; D is unclear. The germline V gene has CDR1 MDHEN and CDR2 SYDVKM. Trimming shortened V by 3 bases and J by 0 bases, and 9 bases separated the two germline ends. The length of the CDR3 is 16 residues. The CDR3 nucleotides read TGTGCCAGCAGTTTCCGCTATTTCTCTGGGGCCAACGTCCTGACTTTC. Translating it yields CASSFRYFSGANVLTF.